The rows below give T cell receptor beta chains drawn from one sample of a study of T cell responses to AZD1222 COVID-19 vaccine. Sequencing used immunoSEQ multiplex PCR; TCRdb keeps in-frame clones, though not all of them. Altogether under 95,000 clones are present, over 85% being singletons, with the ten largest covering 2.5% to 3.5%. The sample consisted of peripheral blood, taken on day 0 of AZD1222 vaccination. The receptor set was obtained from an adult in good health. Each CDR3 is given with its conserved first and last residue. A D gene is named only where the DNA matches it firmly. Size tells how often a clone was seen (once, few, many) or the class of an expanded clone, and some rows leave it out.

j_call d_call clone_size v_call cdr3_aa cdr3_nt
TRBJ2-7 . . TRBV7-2 CASSFTGTLSSYEQYF TGTGCCAGCAGCTTTACCGGGACCCTAAGCTCCTACGAGCAGTACTTC
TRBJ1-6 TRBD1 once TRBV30 CASSRGPSSYNSPLHF TGTGCCAGTAGCAGGGGGCCGAGCTCCTATAATTCACCCCTCCACTTT
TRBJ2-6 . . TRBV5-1 CASSLEGAGANVLTF TGCGCCAGCAGCTTGGAGGGGGCTGGGGCCAACGTCCTGACTTTC
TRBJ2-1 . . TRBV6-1 CASSEPLEGNFYNEQFF TGTGCCAGCAGTGAACCACTCGAGGGGAACTTTTACAATGAGCAGTTCTTC
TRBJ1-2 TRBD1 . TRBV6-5 CASSRQGADYGYTF TGTGCCAGCAGTAGACAGGGGGCTGACTATGGCTACACCTTC
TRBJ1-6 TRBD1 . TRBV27 CASTLTGMNSPLHF TGTGCCAGCACTTTGACAGGGATGAATTCACCCCTCCACTTT
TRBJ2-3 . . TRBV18 CASSPTGRQTDTQYF TGTGCCAGCTCACCAACGGGAAGACAAACAGATACGCAGTATTTT
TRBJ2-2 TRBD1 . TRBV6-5 CASSYSHTGGTGELFF TGTGCCAGCAGTTACTCCCATACAGGGGGTACCGGGGAGCTGTTTTTT
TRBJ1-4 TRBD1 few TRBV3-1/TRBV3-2 CASSPSDRGFEKLFF TGTGCCAGCAGCCCGTCAGACAGGGGGTTTGAAAAACTGTTTTTT
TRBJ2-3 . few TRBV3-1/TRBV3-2 CASSQDPSTDTQYF TGTGCCAGCAGCCAAGATCCTAGCACAGATACGCAGTATTTT
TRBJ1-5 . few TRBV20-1 CSASGTGTHSNQPQHF TGCAGTGCTAGTGGGACCGGGACACATAGCAATCAGCCCCAGCATTTT
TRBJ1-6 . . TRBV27 CASSFQGDSPLHF TGTGCCAGCAGTTTCCAGGGTGACTCACCCCTCCACTTT
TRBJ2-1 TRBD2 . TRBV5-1 CASSGASGRAGEQFF TGCGCCAGCAGCGGAGCTAGCGGGAGGGCCGGTGAGCAGTTCTTC
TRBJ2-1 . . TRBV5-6 CASSFRVYGVDEQFF TGTGCCAGCAGCTTCAGAGTTTACGGCGTCGATGAGCAGTTCTTC
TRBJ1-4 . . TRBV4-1 CASSQGGVATNEKLFF TGCGCCAGCAGCCAAGGGGGGGTGGCAACTAATGAAAAACTGTTTTTT
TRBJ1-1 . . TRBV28 CASSWVPGRQGHHTEAFF TGTGCCAGCAGTTGGGTGCCTGGGCGGCAGGGCCATCACACTGAAGCTTTCTTT
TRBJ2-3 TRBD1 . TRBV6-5 CASRTTGWGTDTQYF TGTGCCAGCAGAACGACAGGGTGGGGCACAGATACGCAGTATTTT
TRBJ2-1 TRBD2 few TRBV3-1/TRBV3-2 CASSHPLAGGYEQFF TGTGCCAGCAGCCATCCACTAGCGGGGGGCTATGAGCAGTTCTTC
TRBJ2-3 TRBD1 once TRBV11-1 CASSLASQGAGTDTQYF TGTGCCAGCAGCTTAGCGTCACAGGGGGCCGGCACAGATACGCAGTATTTT
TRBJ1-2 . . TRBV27 CASSLRQNNYGYTF TGTGCCAGCAGTTTACGACAGAATAACTATGGCTACACCTTC
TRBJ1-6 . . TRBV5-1 CASSLGTLGSPLHF TGCGCCAGCAGCTTGGGGACCCTGGGTTCACCCCTCCACTTT
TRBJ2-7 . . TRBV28 CASSSNLRLMDEQYF TGTGCCAGCAGTTCCAACCTCAGACTGATGGACGAGCAGTACTTC
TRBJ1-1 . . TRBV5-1 CASSLGGGTEAFF TGCGCCAGCAGCTTAGGAGGAGGCACTGAAGCTTTCTTT
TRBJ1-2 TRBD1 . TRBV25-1 CASSGSGTEGGYTF TGTGCCAGCAGTGGATCCGGGACAGAGGGCGGCTACACCTTC
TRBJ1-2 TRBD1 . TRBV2 CASSQSGGGYGYTF TGTGCCAGCAGTCAATCAGGGGGCGGCTATGGCTACACCTTC
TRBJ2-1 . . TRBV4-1 CASSQVEYNEQFF TGCGCCAGCAGCCAGGTGGAGTACAATGAGCAGTTCTTC
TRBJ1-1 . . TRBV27 CASRQDWGEDTEAFF TGTGCCAGCAGGCAGGATTGGGGGGAGGACACTGAAGCTTTCTTT
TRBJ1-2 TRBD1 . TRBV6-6 CASRASGQGSYGYTF TGTGCCAGCAGGGCATCGGGACAGGGAAGCTATGGCTACACCTTC
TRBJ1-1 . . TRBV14 CASSRTVNTEAFF TGTGCCAGCAGCCGAACAGTGAACACTGAAGCTTTCTTT
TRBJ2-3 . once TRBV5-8 CASSGGTSTDTQYF TGTGCCAGCAGCGGCGGTACTAGCACAGATACGCAGTATTTT
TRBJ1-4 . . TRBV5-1 CASTRSGLDNEKLFF TGCGCCAGCACCCGTTCCGGTTTGGATAATGAAAAACTGTTTTTT
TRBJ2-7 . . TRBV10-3 CAISRGGIYEQYF TGTGCCATCAGCAGGGGGGGGATTTACGAGCAGTACTTC
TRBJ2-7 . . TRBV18 CASSPGGQFSYEQYF TGTGCCAGCTCACCGGGGGGACAATTCTCCTACGAGCAGTACTTC
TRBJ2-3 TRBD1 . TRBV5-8 CASSLGDRDTQYF TGTGCCAGCAGCTTGGGGGACAGGGATACGCAGTATTTT
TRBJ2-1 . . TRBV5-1 CASSPGPGEKFEQFF TGCGCCAGCAGCCCCGGACCAGGGGAGAAATTTGAGCAGTTCTTC
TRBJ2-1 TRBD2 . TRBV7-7 CASSPAWSGGRLTEQFF TGTGCTAGCAGCCCCGCCTGGAGCGGGGGACGTCTCACTGAGCAGTTCTTC
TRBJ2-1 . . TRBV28 CASSSLPGQPLWHEQFF TGTGCCAGCAGTAGCCTCCCAGGACAGCCTCTGTGGCATGAGCAGTTCTTC
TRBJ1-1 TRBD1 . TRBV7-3 CASSLDREGTEAFF TGTGCCAGCAGCTTAGACAGGGAGGGCACTGAAGCTTTCTTT
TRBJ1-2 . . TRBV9 CASSAHQISTANRAGYTF TGTGCCAGCAGCGCCCACCAGATTTCGACGGCGAATAGGGCTGGCTACACCTTC
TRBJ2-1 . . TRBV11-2 CASSPQPRGTDNEQFF TGTGCCAGCAGCCCTCAACCTCGCGGAACTGACAATGAGCAGTTCTTC
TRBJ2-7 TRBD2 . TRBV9 CASSAEVTSGRNEQYF TGTGCCAGCAGCGCAGAGGTCACTAGCGGGAGAAACGAGCAGTACTTC
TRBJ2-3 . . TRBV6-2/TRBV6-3 CASSHRVHLTDTQYF TGTGCCAGCAGTCACCGGGTCCACCTCACAGATACGCAGTATTTT
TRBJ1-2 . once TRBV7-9 CASSAARTAPEGGYTF TGTGCCAGCAGTGCGGCCAGGACAGCCCCTGAGGGTGGCTACACCTTC
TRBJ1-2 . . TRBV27 CASSLWGGLGSYGYTF TGTGCCAGCAGTTTATGGGGCGGCCTGGGGTCCTATGGCTACACCTTC
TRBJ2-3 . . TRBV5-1 CASQDTDTQYF TGCGCCAGCCAGGACACAGATACGCAGTATTTT
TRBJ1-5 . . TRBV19 CASSTLKDLFNQPQHF TGTGCCAGTAGTACCCTTAAGGACCTATTCAATCAGCCCCAGCATTTT